This TCR beta chain was recorded in a study of cytomegalovirus exposure and HLA in healthy donors. Whole-study findings and limits: Association with HLA alleles at 0.05 false discovery rate was found for 16,951 TCR beta sequences in a later analysis.

Details on this clone: Its antigen is not known.

13 Jbeta primers and 60 Vbeta primers were used for the PCR. Profiled with immunoSEQ multiplex PCR; TCRdb holds only in-frame clones, not every one. The sample has about 180,000 clones, over 70% seen once. The CDR3 totals 13 residues. The V and J ends lost 11 bases and 3 bases respectively, with 15 bases between them. Per the germline V gene, CDR1 is MNHNS and CDR2 is SASEGT. Source material: PBMCs. The TCR was taken from a male donor in good health and CMV-seronegative. The V call is TRBV6-1, the J call TRBJ2-3; possibly TRBD2 for D (5 bases). As DNA, the CDR3 is TGTGCCGGCGGGCTTTTCGGGACAGATACGCAGTATTTT. This encodes CAGGLFGTDTQYF.